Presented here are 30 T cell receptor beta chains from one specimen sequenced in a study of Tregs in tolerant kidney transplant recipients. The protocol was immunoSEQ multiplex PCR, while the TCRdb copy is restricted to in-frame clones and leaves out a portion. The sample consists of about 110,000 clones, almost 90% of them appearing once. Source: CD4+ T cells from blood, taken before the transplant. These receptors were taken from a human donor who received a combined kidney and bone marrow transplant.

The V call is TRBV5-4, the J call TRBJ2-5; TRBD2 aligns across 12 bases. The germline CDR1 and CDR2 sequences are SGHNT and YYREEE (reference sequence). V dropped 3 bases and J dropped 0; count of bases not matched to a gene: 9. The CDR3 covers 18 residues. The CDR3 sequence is CASSSPGLAGTYQETQYF. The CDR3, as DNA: TGTGCCAGCAGCTCGCCTGGACTAGCGGGGACCTACCAAGAGACCCAGTACTTC.

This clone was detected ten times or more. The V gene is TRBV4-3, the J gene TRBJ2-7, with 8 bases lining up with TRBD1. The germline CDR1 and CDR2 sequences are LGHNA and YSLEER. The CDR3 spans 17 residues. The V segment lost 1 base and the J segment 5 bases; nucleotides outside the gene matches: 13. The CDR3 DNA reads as TGCGCCAGCAGCCAAGCTGGGGCAGGGGGCCTGGCGGACGAGCAGTACTTC. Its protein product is CASSQAGAGGLADEQYF.

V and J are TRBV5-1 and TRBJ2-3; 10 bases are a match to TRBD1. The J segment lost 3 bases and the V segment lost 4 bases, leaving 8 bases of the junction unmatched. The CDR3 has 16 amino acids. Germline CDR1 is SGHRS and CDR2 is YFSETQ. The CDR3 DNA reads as TGCGCCAGCAGCATGCGACAGGGGGCTACGACAGATACGCAGTATTTT. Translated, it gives CASSMRQGATTDTQYF.

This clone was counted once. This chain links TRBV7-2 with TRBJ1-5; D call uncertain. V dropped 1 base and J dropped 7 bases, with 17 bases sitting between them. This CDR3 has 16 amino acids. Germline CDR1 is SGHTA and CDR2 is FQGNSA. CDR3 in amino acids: CASSLDIGLTTQPQHF. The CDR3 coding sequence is TGTGCCAGCAGCTTAGACATAGGACTCACAACCCAGCCCCAGCATTTT.

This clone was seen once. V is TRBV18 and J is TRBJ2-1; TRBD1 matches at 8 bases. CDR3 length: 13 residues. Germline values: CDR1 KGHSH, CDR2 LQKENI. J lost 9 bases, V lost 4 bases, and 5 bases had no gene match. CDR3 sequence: CASSRQDRAEQFF. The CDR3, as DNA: TGTGCCAGCTCACGACAGGACAGGGCTGAGCAGTTCTTC. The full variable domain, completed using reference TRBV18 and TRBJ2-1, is NAGVMQNPRHLVRRRGQEARLRCSPMKGHSHVYWYRQLPEEGLKFMVYLQKENIIDESGMPKERFSAEFPKEGPSILRIQQVVRGDSAAYFCASSRQDRAEQFFGPGTRLTVL.

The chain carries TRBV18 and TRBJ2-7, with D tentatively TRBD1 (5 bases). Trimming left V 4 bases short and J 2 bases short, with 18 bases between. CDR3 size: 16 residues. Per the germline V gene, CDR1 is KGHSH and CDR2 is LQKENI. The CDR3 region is CASSRFILDKAYEQYF. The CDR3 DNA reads TGTGCCAGCTCACGGTTTATATTGGACAAAGCCTACGAGCAGTACTTC.

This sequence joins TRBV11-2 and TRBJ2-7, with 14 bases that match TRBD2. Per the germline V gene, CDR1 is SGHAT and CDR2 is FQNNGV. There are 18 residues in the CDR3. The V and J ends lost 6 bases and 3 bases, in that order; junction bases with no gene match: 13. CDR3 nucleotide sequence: TGTGCCAGCAGGCGCCTGCGGGGGACTAGCGGGAGTATCTACGAGCAGTACTTC. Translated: CASRRLRGTSGSIYEQYF.

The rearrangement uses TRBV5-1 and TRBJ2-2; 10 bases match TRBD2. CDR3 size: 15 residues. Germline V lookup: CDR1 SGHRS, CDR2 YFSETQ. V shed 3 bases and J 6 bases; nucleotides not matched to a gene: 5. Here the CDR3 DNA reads TGCGCCAGCAGCTCAAGCGGGGGGGCCCCCGGGGAGCTGTTTTTT. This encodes CASSSSGGAPGELFF.

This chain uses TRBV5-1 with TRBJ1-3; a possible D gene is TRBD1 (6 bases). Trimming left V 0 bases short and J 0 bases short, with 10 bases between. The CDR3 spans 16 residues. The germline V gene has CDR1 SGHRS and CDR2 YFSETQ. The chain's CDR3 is CASSLAGTSSGNTIYF. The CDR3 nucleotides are TGCGCCAGCAGCTTGGCCGGGACAAGCTCTGGAAACACCATATATTTT.

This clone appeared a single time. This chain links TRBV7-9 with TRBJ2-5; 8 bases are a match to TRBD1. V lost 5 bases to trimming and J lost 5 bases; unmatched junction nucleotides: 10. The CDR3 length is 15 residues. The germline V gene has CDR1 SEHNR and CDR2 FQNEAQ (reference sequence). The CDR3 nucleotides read TGTGCCAGCAGCCCCTCAGGGGGCGCTGGGGAGACCCAGTACTTC. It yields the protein CASSPSGGAGETQYF. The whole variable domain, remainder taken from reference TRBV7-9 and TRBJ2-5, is DTGVSQNPRHKITKRGQNVTFRCDPISEHNRLYWYRQTLGQGPEFLTYFQNEAQLEKSRLLSDRFSAERPKGSFSTLEIQRTEQGDSAMYLCASSPSGGAGETQYFGPGTRLLVL.

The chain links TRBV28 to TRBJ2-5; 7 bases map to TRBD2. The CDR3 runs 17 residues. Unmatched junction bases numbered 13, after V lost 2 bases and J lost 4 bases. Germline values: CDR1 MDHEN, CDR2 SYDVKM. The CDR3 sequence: CASSLSTSARNLETQYF. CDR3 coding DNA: TGTGCCAGCAGTTTAAGCACTAGCGCCCGCAATTTAGAGACCCAGTACTTC.

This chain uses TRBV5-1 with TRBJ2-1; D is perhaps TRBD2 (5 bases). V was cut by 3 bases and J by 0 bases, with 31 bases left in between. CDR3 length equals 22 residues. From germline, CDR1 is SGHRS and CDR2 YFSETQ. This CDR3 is CASSSRGFMREFFVGSYNEQFF. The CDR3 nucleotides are TGCGCCAGCAGCTCCCGAGGGTTCATGCGCGAATTTTTCGTTGGCTCCTACAATGAGCAGTTCTTC.

CDR3 bases: TGTGCCAGCAACCCGACAGGGACCGGGGAGCTGTTTTTT. Amino acid sequence: CASNPTGTGELFF. The chain carries TRBV6-5 and TRBJ2-2, with 7 positions matching TRBD1. The CDR3 extends over 13 amino acids. Germline assignment: CDR1 MNHEY and CDR2 SVGAGI. With 7 bases clipped from V and 5 bases from J, the junction kept 4 bases outside the gene matches.

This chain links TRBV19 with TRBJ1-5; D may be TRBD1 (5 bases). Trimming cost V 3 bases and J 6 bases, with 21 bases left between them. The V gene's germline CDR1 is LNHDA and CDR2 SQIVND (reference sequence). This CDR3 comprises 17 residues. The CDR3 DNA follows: TGTGCCAGTAGTATTAATTCGGGAGAAAAGGGGCGTCAGCCCCAGCATTTT. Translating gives CASSINSGEKGRQPQHF.

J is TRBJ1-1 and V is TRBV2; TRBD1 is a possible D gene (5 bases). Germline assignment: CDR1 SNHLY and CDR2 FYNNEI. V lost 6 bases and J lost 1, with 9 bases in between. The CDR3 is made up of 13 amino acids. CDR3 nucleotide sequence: TGTGCCAGCAGGACACAGGCGAACACTGAAGCTTTCTTT. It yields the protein CASRTQANTEAFF.

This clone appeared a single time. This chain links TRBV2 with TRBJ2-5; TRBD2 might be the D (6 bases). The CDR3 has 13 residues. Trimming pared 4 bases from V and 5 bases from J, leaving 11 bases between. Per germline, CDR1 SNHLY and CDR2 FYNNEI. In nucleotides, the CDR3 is TGTGCCAGCAGTGTTGGACTAATGGAGACCCAGTACTTC. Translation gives CASSVGLMETQYF.

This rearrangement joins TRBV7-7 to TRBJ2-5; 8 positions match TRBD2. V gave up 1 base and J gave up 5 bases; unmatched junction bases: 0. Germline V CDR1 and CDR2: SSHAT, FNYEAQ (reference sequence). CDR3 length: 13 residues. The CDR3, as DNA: TGTGCCAGCAGCTTAGGACTAGCGGAGACCCAGTACTTC. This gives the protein CASSLGLAETQYF.

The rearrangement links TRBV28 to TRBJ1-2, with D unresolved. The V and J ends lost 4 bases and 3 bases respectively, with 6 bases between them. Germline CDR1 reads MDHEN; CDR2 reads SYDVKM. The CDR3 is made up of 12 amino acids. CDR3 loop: CASSSGYYGYTF. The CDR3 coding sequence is TGTGCCAGCAGTTCGGGGTACTATGGCTACACCTTC.

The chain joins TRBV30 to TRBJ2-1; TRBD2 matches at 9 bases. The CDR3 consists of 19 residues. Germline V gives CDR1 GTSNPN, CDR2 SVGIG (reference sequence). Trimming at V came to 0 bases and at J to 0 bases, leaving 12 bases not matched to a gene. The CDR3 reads CAWSVRPSGKTSSYNEQFF. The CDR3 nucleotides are TGTGCCTGGAGTGTACGGCCTAGCGGGAAGACGAGCTCCTACAATGAGCAGTTCTTC.

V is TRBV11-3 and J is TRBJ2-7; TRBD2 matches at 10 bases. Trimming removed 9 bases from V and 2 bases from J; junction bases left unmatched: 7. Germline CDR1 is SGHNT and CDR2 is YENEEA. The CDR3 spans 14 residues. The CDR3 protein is CASPGTSVPYEQYF. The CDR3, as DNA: TGTGCCAGTCCCGGGACTAGCGTTCCCTACGAGCAGTACTTC.

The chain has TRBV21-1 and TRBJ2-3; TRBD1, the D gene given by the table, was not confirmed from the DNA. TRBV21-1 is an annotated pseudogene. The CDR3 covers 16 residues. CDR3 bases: TGTGCCAGCAGCAAATGGAAGGGGGCCTTTACAGATACGCAGTATTTT. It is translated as CASSKWKGAFTDTQYF.

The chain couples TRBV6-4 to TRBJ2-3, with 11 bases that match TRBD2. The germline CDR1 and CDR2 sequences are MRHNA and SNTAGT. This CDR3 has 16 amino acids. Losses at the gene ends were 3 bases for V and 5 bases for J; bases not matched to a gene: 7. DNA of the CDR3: TGTGCCAGCAGTGAGACGGCTAGCGGGGGGATAGATACGCAGTATTTT. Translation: CASSETASGGIDTQYF.

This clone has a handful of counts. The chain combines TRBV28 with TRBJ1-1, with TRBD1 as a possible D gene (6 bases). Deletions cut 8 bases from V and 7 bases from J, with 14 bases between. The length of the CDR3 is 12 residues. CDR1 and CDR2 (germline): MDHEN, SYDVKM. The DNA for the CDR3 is TGTGCCAGCGAGCAGGACAGTTATGAAGCTTTCTTT. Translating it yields CASEQDSYEAFF.

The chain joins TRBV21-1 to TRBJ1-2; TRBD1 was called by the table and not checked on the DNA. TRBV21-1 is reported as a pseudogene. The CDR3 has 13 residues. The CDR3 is CASSKGAPCGYTF. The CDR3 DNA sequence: TGTGCCAGCAGCAAGGGGGCCCCCTGTGGCTACACCTTC.

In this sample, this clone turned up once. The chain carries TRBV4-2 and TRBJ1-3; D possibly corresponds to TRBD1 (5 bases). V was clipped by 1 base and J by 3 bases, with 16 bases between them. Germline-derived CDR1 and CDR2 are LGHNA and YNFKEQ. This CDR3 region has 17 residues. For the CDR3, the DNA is TGTGCCAGCAGCCAAGTCAGCCGGGGGGTGGGTGGAAACACCATATATTTT. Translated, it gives CASSQVSRGVGGNTIYF.

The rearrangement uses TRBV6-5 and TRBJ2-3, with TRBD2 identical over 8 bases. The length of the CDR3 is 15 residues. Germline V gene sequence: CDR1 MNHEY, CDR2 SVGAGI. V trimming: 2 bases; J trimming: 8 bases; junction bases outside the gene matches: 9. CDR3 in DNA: TGTGCCAGCAGTTACGACTCGGCGGGGGGCGGTACGCAGTATTTT. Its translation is CASSYDSAGGGTQYF.

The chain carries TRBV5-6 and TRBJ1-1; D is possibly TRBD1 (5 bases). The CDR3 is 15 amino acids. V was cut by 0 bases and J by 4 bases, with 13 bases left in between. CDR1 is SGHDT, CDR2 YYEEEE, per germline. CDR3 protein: CASSLAGGAGTEAFF. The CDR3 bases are TGTGCCAGCAGCTTGGCGGGGGGAGCGGGCACTGAAGCTTTCTTT.

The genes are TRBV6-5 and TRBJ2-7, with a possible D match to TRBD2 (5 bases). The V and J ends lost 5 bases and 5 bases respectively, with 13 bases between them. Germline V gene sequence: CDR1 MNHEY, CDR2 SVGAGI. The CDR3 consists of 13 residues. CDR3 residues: CASSTALVDEQYF. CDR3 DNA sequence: TGTGCCAGCAGTACGGCACTAGTAGACGAGCAGTACTTC.

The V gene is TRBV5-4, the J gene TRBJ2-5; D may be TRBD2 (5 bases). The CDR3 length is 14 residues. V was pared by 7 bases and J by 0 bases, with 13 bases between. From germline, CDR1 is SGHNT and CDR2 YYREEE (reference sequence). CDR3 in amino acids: CASGSGAYQETQYF. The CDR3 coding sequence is TGTGCCAGCGGAAGCGGAGCGTACCAAGAGACCCAGTACTTC.

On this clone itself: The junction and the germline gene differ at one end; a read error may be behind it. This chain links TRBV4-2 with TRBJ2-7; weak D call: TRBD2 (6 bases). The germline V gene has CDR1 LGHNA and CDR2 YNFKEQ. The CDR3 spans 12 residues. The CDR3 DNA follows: TGTGCCAGCAGCCAAGGCGCCGGGACTCAAGACTTC. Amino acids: CASSQGAGTQDF.